The 18 T cell receptor beta chains presented below share a single source sample, sequenced in a study of CD8 T cells in Susac syndrome. RNA, at roughly 0.5 to 1 ug, was reverse transcribed with random hexamers. From the immunoSEQ multiplex PCR reads, TCRdb called clonotypes with MiXCR, one entry per CDR3 protein. The sample gives over 150,000 distinct CDR3 sequences, about 96% of which show up once; 0.1% to 0.15% is in the top ten. The sequenced sample was CD4+ T cells from PBMCs. These receptors were taken from a human donor with Susac syndrome.

V and J are TRBV19 and TRBJ2-5, with D possibly TRBD1 on 6 matching bases. CDR3 size: 13 residues. CDR1 and CDR2 (germline): LNHDA, SQIVND (reference sequence). V lost 5 bases and J lost 2, with 9 bases in between. This chain's CDR3 is CASSVDRQETQYF. The CDR3 DNA reads TGTGCCAGTAGTGTGGACAGACAAGAGACCCAGTACTTC.

This chain uses TRBV4-1 with TRBJ2-5; D unclear. Germline assignment: CDR1 MGHRA and CDR2 YSYEKL. This CDR3 contains 13 residues. Deletions cut 3 bases from V and 4 bases from J, with 9 bases between. The CDR3 nucleotides are TGCGCCAGCAGCCAGGCTGTCTCAGAGACCCAGTACTTC. Translating it yields CASSQAVSETQYF.

The chain has TRBV20-1 and TRBJ1-2; D is possibly TRBD1 (6 bases). The CDR3 is made up of 13 amino acids. CDR1 and CDR2 from the germline V gene are DFQATT and SNEGSKA (reference sequence). The ends were cut back, 5 bases at V and 0 bases at J, with 10 bases in the middle. DNA of the CDR3: TGCAGTGCTTATCAGGGGCCTAACTATGGCTACACCTTC. Translated: CSAYQGPNYGYTF.

This chain uses TRBV29-1 with TRBJ2-5; TRBD2 is a possible D gene (6 bases). The CDR3 has 17 amino acids. V lost 6 bases, J lost 2 bases, and 25 bases lay in between. CDR1 is SQVTM and CDR2 is ANQGSEA in the germline V gene. The CDR3 spells CSVLRGGGPPEQETQYF. CDR3 nucleotide sequence: TGCAGCGTACTCAGAGGAGGAGGGCCACCTGAGCAAGAGACCCAGTACTTC.

This clonotype was observed a single time. The V gene is TRBV4-3, the J gene TRBJ2-7; D may be TRBD1 (5 bases). The V and J ends lost 0 bases and 3 bases respectively, with 18 bases between them. The CDR3 runs 17 residues. CDR1 is LGHNA and CDR2 is YSLEER in the germline V gene. For the CDR3, the DNA is TGCGCCAGCAGCCAAGAGCAGGGAACGGCTCGTGGCTACGAGCAGTACGTC. Translated, it gives CASSQEQGTARGYEQYV.

The rearrangement uses TRBV7-8 and TRBJ2-1, with TRBD2 as a possible D gene (6 bases). Germline CDR1 reads SGHVS; CDR2 reads FQNEAQ. CDR3 size: 15 residues. With 5 bases removed from V and 13 bases from J, the gap between germline ends came to 24 bases. CDR3 DNA sequence: TGTGCCAGCAGCCAACGGGGCGGGACCGCACGTAGTCAGTTCTTC. As protein: CASSQRGGTARSQFF.

The chain combines TRBV3-1 with TRBJ2-3; 7 positions agree with TRBD2. The V gene end was trimmed by 6 bases and the J gene end by 3 bases; junction bases not matched to a gene: 3. Germline assignment: CDR1 LGHDT and CDR2 YNNKEL (reference sequence). This CDR3 has 13 residues. DNA of the CDR3: TGTGCCAGCAGGCGGGAGAGTACAGATACGCAGTATTTT. It yields the protein CASRRESTDTQYF.

The rearrangement links TRBV20-1 to TRBJ2-1; D is unclear. The germline V gene has CDR1 DFQATT and CDR2 SNEGSKA (reference sequence). The CDR3 totals 14 residues. The germline V and J ends were trimmed by 0 bases and 2 bases, with 8 bases remaining between them. The DNA of the CDR3 is TGCAGTGCTAGAGATGCTCAAACCTACAATGAGCAGTTCTTC. It yields the protein CSARDAQTYNEQFF.

The chain uses TRBV7-9 and TRBJ1-2; 8 nucleotides agree with TRBD1. CDR3 length: 14 amino acids. Germline V CDR1 and CDR2: SEHNR, FQNEAQ (reference sequence). The V gene end was trimmed by 5 bases and the J gene end by 3 bases; junction bases not matched to a gene: 5. The CDR3 nucleotides read TGTGCCAGCAGCCCAGGACAGGGACACTATGGCTACACCTTC. This sequence encodes CASSPGQGHYGYTF.

This rearrangement joins TRBV7-2 to TRBJ2-1, with 11 bases that match TRBD1. The J segment lost 7 bases and the V segment lost 7 bases, leaving 9 bases of the junction unmatched. Germline lookup yields CDR1 SGHTA and CDR2 FQGNSA. The CDR3 has 15 residues. In DNA, the CDR3 is TGTGCCAGCACCCTCCTAGGGGACAGGGGGAATGAGCAGTTCTTC. Protein sequence: CASTLLGDRGNEQFF.

This chain connects TRBV12-3 or TRBV12-4 to TRBJ1-1; unclear D gene. Trimming took 3 bases from V and 5 from J, leaving 10 bases between them. The CDR3 totals 13 residues. Written as DNA, the CDR3 is TGTGCCAGCAGTTTGAGGCAGGAAACTGAAGCTTTCTTT. Its protein is CASSLRQETEAFF.

V usage is TRBV6-2 or TRBV6-3 and J usage is TRBJ2-7, with D unclear. The V gene lost 0 bases and the J gene lost 1 base, with 4 bases spanning the gap. Germline V gene data show CDR1 as MNHEY and CDR2 as SVGEGT. The CDR3 loop spans 13 amino acids. The CDR3 sequence is CASSYSGSYEQYV. The CDR3 DNA is TGTGCCAGCAGTTACTCGGGGTCCTACGAGCAGTACGTC.

This chain connects TRBV29-1 to TRBJ1-1, with a tentative D call TRBD1 (5 bases). CDR1 SQVTM and CDR2 ANQGSEA come from the germline V gene. This CDR3 spans 13 amino acids. Trimming took off 5 bases at V and 0 bases at J, with 10 bases between the two ends. CDR3 coding DNA: TGCAGCGTTTCCGAGGGGATGAACACTGAAGCTTTCTTT. It translates to CSVSEGMNTEAFF.

The chain links TRBV3-1 to TRBJ2-1; 9 bases are a match to TRBD2. The V gene end was trimmed by 4 bases and the J gene end by 8 bases; junction bases not matched to a gene: 6. The germline V gene has CDR1 LGHDT and CDR2 YNNKEL (reference sequence). The CDR3 length is 14 residues. For the CDR3, the DNA is TGTGCCAGCAGCCGGACTAGCGTGATCCATGAGCAGTTCTTC. It encodes CASSRTSVIHEQFF.

V is TRBV27 and J is TRBJ1-5, with 8 bases that match TRBD1. Germline CDR1 reads MNHEY; CDR2 reads SMNVEV (reference sequence). The CDR3 length is 15 residues. With V trimmed by 3 bases and J by 4 bases, 5 bases remained unmatched. CDR3 protein: CASSFSRGLNQPQHF. The CDR3 DNA sequence: TGTGCCAGCAGTTTTAGCAGGGGGCTGAATCAGCCCCAGCATTTT.

The V and J genes are TRBV24-1 and TRBJ2-1; D remains ambiguous. In germline, CDR1 is KGHDR, CDR2 SFDVKD. Trimming left V 5 bases short and J 6 bases short, with 7 bases between. This CDR3 spans 12 amino acids. Written as DNA, the CDR3 is TGTGCCACCAGTGCGGCAGCCAATGAGCAGTTCTTC. This gives the protein CATSAAANEQFF.

The chain is built from TRBV7-9 and TRBJ1-2; D is unresolved. V lost 2 bases to trimming and J lost 7 bases, with 14 bases between them. The germline CDR1 and CDR2 sequences are SEHNR and FQNEAQ (reference sequence). CDR3 size: 14 residues. The CDR3 spells CASSLHGLGAGYTF. DNA of the CDR3: TGTGCCAGCAGCTTACATGGGCTAGGAGCTGGCTACACCTTC.

The rearrangement links TRBV5-4 to TRBJ1-2, with D perhaps TRBD1 (6 bases). V shed 1 base and J shed 8 bases, with 9 bases lying between them. The germline V gene has CDR1 SGHNT and CDR2 YYREEE (reference sequence). The CDR3 totals 12 residues. The CDR3 DNA is TGTGCCAGCAGCTTGCGGGGGCCGGGCTACACCTTC. Translating gives CASSLRGPGYTF.